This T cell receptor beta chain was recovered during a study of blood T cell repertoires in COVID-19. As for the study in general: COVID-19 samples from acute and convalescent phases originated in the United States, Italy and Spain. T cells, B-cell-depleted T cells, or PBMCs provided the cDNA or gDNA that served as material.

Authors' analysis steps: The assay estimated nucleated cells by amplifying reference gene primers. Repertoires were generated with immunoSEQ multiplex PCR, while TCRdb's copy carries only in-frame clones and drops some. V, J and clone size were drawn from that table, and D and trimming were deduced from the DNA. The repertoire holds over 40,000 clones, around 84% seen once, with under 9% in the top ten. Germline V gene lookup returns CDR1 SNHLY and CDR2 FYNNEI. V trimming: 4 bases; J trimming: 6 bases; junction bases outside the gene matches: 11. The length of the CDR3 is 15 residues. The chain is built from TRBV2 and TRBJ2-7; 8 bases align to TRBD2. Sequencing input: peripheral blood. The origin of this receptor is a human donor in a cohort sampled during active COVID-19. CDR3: CASSGVSGTRGEQYF. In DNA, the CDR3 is TGTGCCAGCAGTGGGGTCTCCGGGACTAGAGGCGAGCAGTACTTC.